These 28 T cell receptor beta chains were sequenced from one sample in a study of cytomegalovirus exposure and HLA in healthy donors. Primers included in the PCR were 60 Vbeta and 13 Jbeta primers. TCRdb keeps only in-frame clones here, not all; method: immunoSEQ multiplex PCR. The sample consists of roughly 120,000 clones, about 76% of them appearing once. The specimen was PBMCs. Every receptor here comes from a woman in her twenties or thirties in good health and CMV-seronegative.

This sequence joins TRBV9 and TRBJ1-1; 9 positions match TRBD1. The CDR3 contains 15 residues. Germline V gene lookup returns CDR1 SGDLS and CDR2 YYNGEE. Trimming took 7 bases from V and 3 from J; bases not matched to a gene: 10. The CDR3 reads CASSTGGTLDTEAFF. In DNA form, the CDR3 reads TGTGCCAGCTCCACAGGGGGCACGTTGGACACTGAAGCTTTCTTT.

This clone has just a few counts. The J gene is TRBJ2-5, the V gene TRBV11-3, with TRBD1 matching over 9 bases. CDR1 is SGHNT, CDR2 YENEEA, per germline. The junction had 2 bases not matched to a gene; V was cut back by 1 base and J by 2 bases. The CDR3 is 15 amino acids. CDR3 in amino acids: CASSLGGQGQETQYF. CDR3 coding DNA: TGTGCCAGCAGCTTAGGAGGACAGGGGCAAGAGACCCAGTACTTC.

Comment on this clone: Other nucleotide sequences in the sample specify the same CDR3. V usage is TRBV5-1 and J usage is TRBJ2-3; the D gene is possibly TRBD2 (6 bases). The CDR3 has 16 amino acids. Germline values: CDR1 SGHRS, CDR2 YFSETQ. The V end lost 0 bases, the J end lost 6 bases, and 17 bases lay between the germline ends. The CDR3 DNA follows: TGCGCCAGCAGCTTGGTGCCGGCGGGGACCACGGATACGCAGTATTTT. Translated, it gives CASSLVPAGTTDTQYF.

The chain carries TRBV9 and TRBJ2-7, with D tentatively TRBD2 (5 bases). Deletions cut 0 bases from V and 0 bases from J, with 10 bases between. Germline V gene sequence: CDR1 SGDLS, CDR2 YYNGEE. The CDR3 extends over 15 amino acids. CDR3 sequence (DNA): TGTGCCAGCAGCGTAGGCCAGCGGAGCTCCTACGAGCAGTACTTC. Amino acids: CASSVGQRSSYEQYF.

This sequence joins TRBV27 and TRBJ2-5, with 10 bases fitting TRBD2. The J call could be wrong; TRBJ2-7 is a better fit for the DNA end. Per germline, CDR1 MNHEY and CDR2 SMNVEV (reference sequence). The length of the CDR3 is 16 residues. CDR3 sequence (DNA): TGTGCCAGCAGTTTGTACATAGGGACTAGCGTTTACGAGCAGTACTTC. Translating gives CASSLYIGTSVYEQYF.

This sequence joins TRBV5-1 and TRBJ2-1, with a weak D call TRBD2 (6 bases). This CDR3 region has 16 residues. Trimming pared 0 bases from V and 4 bases from J, leaving 14 bases between. Germline CDR1 SGHRS, CDR2 YFSETQ. The DNA for the CDR3 is TGCGCCAGCAGCTTGGATGGGCGGGATCAATACAATGAGCAGTTCTTC. Translation gives CASSLDGRDQYNEQFF.

This rearrangement joins TRBV7-2 to TRBJ2-7; TRBD1 aligns across 7 bases. From germline, CDR1 is SGHTA and CDR2 FQGNSA. The CDR3 contains 16 residues. The trim removed 7 bases at V and 5 bases at J, leaving 17 bases unmatched. The CDR3 protein is CASTFSWGQGENEQYF. The CDR3, as DNA: TGTGCCAGCACCTTTTCATGGGGGCAGGGGGAGAACGAGCAGTACTTC.

The V and J genes are TRBV28 and TRBJ2-3, with a weak D call TRBD2 (5 bases). V was pared by 3 bases and J by 1 base, with 20 bases between. The CDR3 has 18 residues. Germline assignment: CDR1 MDHEN and CDR2 SYDVKM. The CDR3 loop is CASSFNLRTVGGTDTQYF. In DNA form, the CDR3 reads TGTGCCAGCAGTTTCAATTTAAGGACGGTCGGGGGCACAGATACGCAGTATTTT.

In its sample, this clone was seen once. The V call is TRBV9, the J call TRBJ1-1; TRBD1 agrees at 8 bases. J gave up 4 bases and V 1 base, and 6 bases lay outside the gene matches. Germline CDR1 SGDLS, CDR2 YYNGEE. The CDR3 sequence is 15 residues long. CDR3 DNA: TGTGCCAGCAGCGTACAAGGACAGGGACTCACTGAAGCTTTCTTT. It translates to CASSVQGQGLTEAFF.

The CDR3 DNA is TGTGCCAGCAGTTATCGAGGGGGGGCAGCAACCGGGGAGCTGTTTTTT. This gives the protein CASSYRGGAATGELFF. This chain links TRBV6-5 with TRBJ2-2; D is possibly TRBD2 (7 bases). The V end lost 3 bases, the J end lost 5 bases, and 16 bases lay between the germline ends. The germline CDR1 and CDR2 sequences are MNHEY and SVGAGI. The CDR3 extends over 16 amino acids.

The CDR3 DNA reads TGTGCCATCAGTGAGTTAGAACCGGGACTAGCAGGGTTCTTC. Translated, it gives CAISELEPGLAGFF. The rearrangement links TRBV10-3 to TRBJ2-1, with 9 bases matching TRBD2. V lost 1 base, J lost 15 bases, and 10 bases stayed unmatched. CDR1 is ENHRY, CDR2 SYGVKD, per germline. This CDR3 spans 14 amino acids.

This clone was counted a few times. This sequence joins TRBV27 and TRBJ2-5; 7 bases fit TRBD1. Germline assignment: CDR1 MNHEY and CDR2 SMNVEV (reference sequence). V was pared by 7 bases and J by 7 bases, with 12 bases of the junction left unmatched. This CDR3 spans 14 amino acids. This CDR3 reads CASTGGGGSGTQYF. DNA for the CDR3: TGTGCCAGCACAGGGGGTGGAGGTTCGGGGACCCAGTACTTC.

The V and J genes are TRBV6-1 and TRBJ2-6; D not resolved. V lost 2 bases and J 2 bases, leaving 10 bases between the germline ends. Looked up from germline, CDR1 is MNHNS and CDR2 is SASEGT. The CDR3 is 16 residues long. CDR3: CASSEFPTPGANVLTF. CDR3 nucleotide sequence: TGTGCCAGCAGTGAATTCCCTACTCCTGGGGCCAACGTCCTGACTTTC.

The V call is TRBV28, the J call TRBJ2-3, with 8 bases that match TRBD1. The V gene's germline CDR1 is MDHEN and CDR2 SYDVKM. The CDR3 extends over 17 amino acids. With 3 bases clipped from V and 2 bases from J, the junction kept 10 bases outside the gene matches. The DNA of the CDR3 is TGTGCCAGCAGTTTCCCACCTGGGGACAGGCACACAGATACGCAGTATTTT. It codes for CASSFPPGDRHTDTQYF.

The rearrangement links TRBV7-3 to TRBJ2-4; D may be TRBD2 (5 bases). From germline, CDR1 is SGHTA and CDR2 FQGTGA. The length of the CDR3 is 14 residues. Trimming shortened V by 3 bases and J by 2 bases, and 8 bases separated the two germline ends. CDR3 sequence (DNA): TGTGCCAGCAGCTTCGGGGAACCCAAAAACATTCAGTACTTC. Amino acid sequence: CASSFGEPKNIQYF. Looking up the rest from reference TRBV7-3 and TRBJ2-4 gives the full variable domain: GAGVSQTPSNKVTEKGKYVELRCDPISGHTALYWYRQSLGQGPEFLIYFQGTGAADDSGLPNDRFFAVRPEGSVSTLKIQRTERGDSAVYLCASSFGEPKNIQYFGAGTRLSVL.

This clone was observed a single time. This sequence joins TRBV2 and TRBJ2-7; 8 bases agree with TRBD2. From germline, CDR1 is SNHLY and CDR2 FYNNEI. The V gene end was trimmed by 8 bases and the J gene end by 4 bases; junction bases not matched to a gene: 10. This CDR3 contains 14 residues. CDR3 sequence reads: CASVISTSGYEQYF. CDR3 DNA: TGTGCCAGCGTCATCAGTACTAGCGGATACGAGCAGTACTTC.

V usage is TRBV7-9 and J usage is TRBJ2-1; TRBD1 is a possible D gene (7 bases). The CDR3 length is 15 residues. Germline V gene lookup returns CDR1 SEHNR and CDR2 FQNEAQ (reference sequence). The ends were cut back, 6 bases at V and 3 bases at J, with 15 bases in the middle. The CDR3 spells CASSIQGDFYNEQFF. The DNA of the CDR3 is TGTGCCAGCAGTATTCAGGGGGACTTCTACAATGAGCAGTTCTTC.

The chain joins TRBV28 to TRBJ2-7, with 11 bases identical to TRBD2. V shed 1 base, J shed 5 bases, and the junction held 4 bases outside the gene matches. The CDR3 is 15 residues long. Per the germline V gene, CDR1 is MDHEN and CDR2 is SYDVKM. The CDR3 sequence: CASSLLTSGVHEQYF. In nucleotides, the CDR3 is TGTGCCAGCAGTTTATTGACTAGCGGGGTGCACGAGCAGTACTTC.

There are a few counts of this clone. The V and J genes are TRBV27 and TRBJ2-2, with 9 bases fitting TRBD2. Germline CDR1 and CDR2: MNHEY and SMNVEV (reference sequence). Germline trimming cut 4 bases from V and 6 bases from J; bases unmatched to any gene: 9. The CDR3 consists of 16 residues. Written as DNA, the CDR3 is TGTGCCAGCAGTTGGGAACCGGGACTAGCTGCCGGGGAGCTGTTTTTT. Encoded protein: CASSWEPGLAAGELFF.

The CDR3 coding sequence is TGCGCCAGCAGCTTGCAGGGGTCAGAGACTGAAGCTTTCTTT. Translation: CASSLQGSETEAFF. This chain connects TRBV5-1 to TRBJ1-1; D is possibly TRBD1 (6 bases). The germline gives CDR1 SGHRS, CDR2 YFSETQ. V lost 1 base and J lost 5, with 12 bases in between. The CDR3 runs to 14 residues.

This clone is a singleton in its sample. J is TRBJ2-6 and V is TRBV6-1; D may be TRBD1 (6 bases). Deletions cut 7 bases from V and 2 bases from J, with 9 bases between. This CDR3 contains 14 residues. Per the germline V gene, CDR1 is MNHNS and CDR2 is SASEGT. The CDR3 sequence: CASKKGAGANVLTF. CDR3 coding DNA: TGTGCCAGCAAAAAGGGGGCTGGGGCCAACGTCCTGACTTTC.

This clone turned up a few times. Other DNA sequences within the sample encode an identical CDR3. This sequence joins TRBV5-1 and TRBJ1-1; tentative D call: TRBD1 (5 bases). Trimming took off 1 base at V and 1 base at J, with 5 bases between the two ends. This CDR3 comprises 13 residues. Germline lookup yields CDR1 SGHRS and CDR2 YFSETQ. The CDR3 loop reads CASSLRGNTEAFF. CDR3 coding DNA: TGCGCCAGCAGCTTGAGGGGGAACACTGAAGCTTTCTTT.

The CDR3 loop reads CASSPSPWGLETQYF. CDR3 in DNA: TGTGCCAGCAGCCCCAGCCCCTGGGGGCTAGAGACCCAGTACTTC. This chain uses TRBV7-2 with TRBJ2-5, with D tentatively TRBD1 (6 bases). V was cut by 5 bases and J by 4 bases, with 17 bases left in between. Germline assignment: CDR1 SGHTA and CDR2 FQGNSA. The CDR3 runs 15 residues.

A single count supports this clone. The rearrangement links TRBV7-8 to TRBJ2-5, with 8 bases lining up with TRBD2. The J call may not be correct, given that the DNA end is closer to TRBJ2-7. This CDR3 is built from 18 residues. Per the germline V gene, CDR1 is SGHVS and CDR2 is FQNEAQ. CDR3 sequence: CASSPSGAGEGLPDEQYF. The CDR3 DNA follows: TGTGCCAGCAGCCCAAGTGGAGCGGGAGAGGGCCTCCCCGACGAGCAGTACTTC.

The chain recombines TRBV27 with TRBJ2-7, with TRBD1 matching over 7 bases. The V gene end was trimmed by 5 bases and the J gene end by 0 bases; junction bases not matched to a gene: 7. This CDR3 is built from 15 residues. CDR1 and CDR2 from the germline V gene are MNHEY and SMNVEV (reference sequence). The CDR3 sequence: CASSARGDSSYEQYF. The CDR3 DNA sequence: TGTGCCAGCAGTGCTCGAGGGGACAGCTCCTACGAGCAGTACTTC.

The V call is TRBV7-2, the J call TRBJ2-2, with D possibly TRBD2 on 5 matching bases. CDR1 is SGHTA, CDR2 FQGNSA, per germline. The ends were cut back, 1 base at V and 8 bases at J, with 11 bases in the middle. The CDR3 has 14 residues. The CDR3 DNA sequence: TGTGCCAGCAGCTTAGGGCGGGTTAGGGGGGAGCTGTTTTTT. The encoded protein is CASSLGRVRGELFF.

The chain carries TRBV12-5 and TRBJ2-1; D is unresolved. Germline assignment: CDR1 LGHNT and CDR2 FRNRAP. The CDR3 is 14 amino acids. Trimming removed 1 base at V and 4 bases at J, with 8 bases between. CDR3 nucleotide sequence: TGTGCTAGTGGTTTGGAGACTGGATACAATGAGCAGTTCTTC. Its translation: CASGLETGYNEQFF.

The rearrangement links TRBV5-1 to TRBJ2-5; 9 nucleotides line up with TRBD1. Germline assignment: CDR1 SGHRS and CDR2 YFSETQ. This CDR3 is 15 amino acids long. Trimming at V came to 4 bases and at J to 5 bases, leaving 9 bases not matched to a gene. The CDR3 bases are TGCGCCAGCAGCCTGGGGACAGGGTGGGGTGAGACCCAGTACTTC. Its translation is CASSLGTGWGETQYF.